Detailed here is one TCR beta chain. This CDR3 has 16 residues. CDR1 and CDR2 from the germline V gene are KGHSH and LQKENI. V shed 2 bases and J 7 bases; nucleotides not matched to a gene: 7. This table comes from immunoSEQ multiplex PCR, and its TCRdb copy is limited to in-frame clones, with some not included. The table shows under 250,000 clones, with around 80% occurring only once. This entry is derived from a study of blood T cell repertoires in COVID-19. Overall study: From the United States, Italy and Spain came samples of acute and convalescent COVID-19.

This TCR was sampled from a man between 35 and 55 years old with acute or convalescent COVID-19. Sample: peripheral blood. The J gene is TRBJ1-4, the V gene TRBV18; 10 bases fit TRBD1. For the CDR3, the DNA is TGTGCCAGCTCACCAGCCGTTGGGACAGGGGTTGAAAAACTGTTTTTT. It encodes CASSPAVGTGVEKLFF. Full variable domain (outside the CDR3, taken from reference TRBV18 and TRBJ1-4): NAGVMQNPRHLVRRRGQEARLRCSPMKGHSHVYWYRQLPEEGLKFMVYLQKENIIDESGMPKERFSAEFPKEGPSILRIQQVVRGDSAAYFCASSPAVGTGVEKLFFGSGTQLSVL.